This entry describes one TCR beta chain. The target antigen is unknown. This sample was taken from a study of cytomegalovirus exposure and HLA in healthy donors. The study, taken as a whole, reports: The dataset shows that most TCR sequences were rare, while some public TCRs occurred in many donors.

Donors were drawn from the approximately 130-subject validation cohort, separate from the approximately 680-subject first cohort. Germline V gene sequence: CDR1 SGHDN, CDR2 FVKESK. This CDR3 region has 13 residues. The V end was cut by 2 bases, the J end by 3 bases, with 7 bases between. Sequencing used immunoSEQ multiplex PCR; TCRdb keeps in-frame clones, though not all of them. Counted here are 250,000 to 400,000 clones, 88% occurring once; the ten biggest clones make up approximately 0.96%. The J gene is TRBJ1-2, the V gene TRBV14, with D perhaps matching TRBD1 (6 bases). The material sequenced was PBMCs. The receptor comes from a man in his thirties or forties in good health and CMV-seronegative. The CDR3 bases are TGTGCCAGCAGCCAACAGGGGTACTATGGCTACACCTTC. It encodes CASSQQGYYGYTF.